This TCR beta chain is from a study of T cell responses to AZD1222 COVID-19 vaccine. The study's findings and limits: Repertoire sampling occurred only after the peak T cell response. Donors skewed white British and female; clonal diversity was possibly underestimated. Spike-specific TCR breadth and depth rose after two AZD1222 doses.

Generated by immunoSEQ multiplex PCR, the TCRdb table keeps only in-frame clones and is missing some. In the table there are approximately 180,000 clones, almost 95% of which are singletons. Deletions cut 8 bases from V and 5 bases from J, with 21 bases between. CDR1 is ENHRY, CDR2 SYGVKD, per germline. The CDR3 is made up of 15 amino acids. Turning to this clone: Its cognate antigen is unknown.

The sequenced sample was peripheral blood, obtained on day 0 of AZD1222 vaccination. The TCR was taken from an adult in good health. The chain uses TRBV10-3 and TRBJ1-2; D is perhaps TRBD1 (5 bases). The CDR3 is CAISASGSGAYGYTF. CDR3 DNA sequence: TGTGCCATCTCAGCGTCAGGGTCGGGAGCTTATGGCTACACCTTC.